This T cell receptor beta chain was obtained from a study of T cells in Graves' hyperthyroidism and ophthalmopathy. Amplification of TCR beta CDR3 regions was performed using RNA transcripts as template. The primer set for the first-round RT-PCR of the TCR CDR3 was HTBI. TCRdb re-derived calls from the multiplex PCR reads in MiXCR, one entry per CDR3 protein. The sample carries about 600,000 distinct CDR3 sequences, 14% recorded once. This clonotype occurred many times. Its antigen is currently unknown. Overall study findings and caveats: Most thyroid clonotypes that were expanded above 0.001 also turned up in blood.

Trimming removed 3 bases from V and 5 bases from J, with 16 bases in between. The CDR3 runs 15 residues. The chain joins TRBV12-3 or TRBV12-4 to TRBJ1-2; D is perhaps TRBD1 (5 bases). The sample comprised blood. The receptor's source is a woman between 18 and 29 years old with Graves' ophthalmopathy. CDR3 DNA sequence: TGTGCCAGCAGTTTCCCTAGACAGCCCGTATATGGCTACACCTTC. Its protein product is CASSFPRQPVYGYTF.